This TCR beta chain was captured by sequencing in a study of CD8 T cells in ankylosing spondylitis. Study results and limitations: There were earlier reports of some motif variants in reactive arthritis synovial fluid and blood. Disease-linked clones reportedly concentrated significantly in matched ankylosing spondylitis synovial fluid. Clones that were linked to disease were CD8+ and were relatively rare in peripheral blood.

Germline CDR1 reads SGHRS; CDR2 reads YFSETQ. V was clipped by 0 bases and J by 5 bases, with 12 bases between them. The CDR3 covers 15 residues. One entry per CDR3 protein results from TCRdb running MiXCR on the 5' RACE reads. Counted here are about 110,000 distinct CDR3 sequences, about 24% occurring once; the ten biggest clones make up around an eighth. For this clonotype: Its antigen is undetermined.

This clonotype originated in a male donor with ankylosing spondylitis. The sequencing input was synovial fluid, either unsorted or a sorted T cell fraction (not recorded which). The chain links TRBV5-1 to TRBJ2-1; a possible D gene is TRBD2 (6 bases). CDR3 sequence: CASSLAVAEDNEQFF. CDR3 nucleotides: TGCGCCAGCAGCTTGGCAGTAGCGGAAGACAATGAGCAGTTCTTC.